This TCR beta chain came from a study of cytomegalovirus exposure and HLA in healthy donors. General study findings and limits: Earlier analysis yielded a pattern in which most TCR beta V segments were productive about 90% or about 30% of the time. An assumption of roughly uniform sequencing depth across donors underlay the presence/absence analyses.

Researchers ran the PCR with 60 Vbeta and 13 Jbeta primers. The method was immunoSEQ multiplex PCR; TCRdb's version includes in-frame clones alone and lacks a portion of them. The sample holds about 100,000 clones, roughly 88% seen once. Concerning this clone itself: Its matching antigen is unknown.

The sequenced sample consisted of PBMCs. This receptor was obtained from a woman younger than 30 in good health and CMV-seronegative.

The CDR3 sequence is CASSIKDSASEAFF. CDR3 in DNA: TGTGCCAGTAGTATTAAAGACAGCGCGAGTGAAGCTTTCTTT. The J gene is TRBJ1-1, the V gene TRBV19; the D gene is possibly TRBD1 (5 bases). The CDR3 length is 14 residues. Trimming took off 3 bases at V and 7 bases at J, with 15 bases between the two ends. Looked up from germline, CDR1 is LNHDA and CDR2 is SQIVND (reference sequence).